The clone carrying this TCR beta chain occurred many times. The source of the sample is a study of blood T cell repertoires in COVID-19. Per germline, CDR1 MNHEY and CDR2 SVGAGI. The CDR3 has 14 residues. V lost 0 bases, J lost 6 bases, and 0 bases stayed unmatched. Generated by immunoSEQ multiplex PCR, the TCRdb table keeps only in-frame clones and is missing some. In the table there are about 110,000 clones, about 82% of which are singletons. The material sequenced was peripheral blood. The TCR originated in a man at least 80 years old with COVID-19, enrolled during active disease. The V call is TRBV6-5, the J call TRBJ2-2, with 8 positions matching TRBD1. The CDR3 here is CASSYSGQAGELFF. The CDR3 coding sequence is TGTGCCAGCAGTTACTCGGGACAGGCCGGGGAGCTGTTTTTT.